This T cell receptor (beta chain) was observed in a study of CD8 T cells in Susac syndrome. Losses at the gene ends were 5 bases for V and 3 bases for J; bases not matched to a gene: 8. CDR1 is SEHNR, CDR2 FQNEAQ, per germline (reference sequence). The CDR3 runs 15 residues. The multiple sclerosis controls consisted of treatment-naive patients with relapsing-remitting disease, either stable or active. TEMRA cells were FACS-enriched, and CD8+ and CD4+ T cells were isolated negatively. Worth noting for this clonotype: The antigen is unknown.

Reverse transcription of roughly 0.5 to 1 ug RNA was performed with random hexamers. Amplification of the TCR beta CDR3 was carried out by immunoSEQ multiplex PCR, which spanned a total of 54 Vbeta and 13 Jbeta segments. TCRdb fed the immunoSEQ multiplex PCR reads into MiXCR, producing one record per CDR3 protein. The repertoire holds 160,000 or so distinct CDR3 sequences, with approximately 93% as singletons. General study findings and limits: The study recognized that the number of individuals in its TCR sequencing and HLA analysis was relatively small.

Material for sequencing was CD8+ T cells from PBMCs. The rearrangement uses TRBV7-9 and TRBJ2-7, with TRBD1 identical over 9 bases. This sequence was found in a human donor with multiple sclerosis. CDR3 loop: CASSPRWDRDYEQYF. Written as DNA, the CDR3 is TGTGCCAGCAGCCCCCGTTGGGACAGGGACTACGAGCAGTACTTC.